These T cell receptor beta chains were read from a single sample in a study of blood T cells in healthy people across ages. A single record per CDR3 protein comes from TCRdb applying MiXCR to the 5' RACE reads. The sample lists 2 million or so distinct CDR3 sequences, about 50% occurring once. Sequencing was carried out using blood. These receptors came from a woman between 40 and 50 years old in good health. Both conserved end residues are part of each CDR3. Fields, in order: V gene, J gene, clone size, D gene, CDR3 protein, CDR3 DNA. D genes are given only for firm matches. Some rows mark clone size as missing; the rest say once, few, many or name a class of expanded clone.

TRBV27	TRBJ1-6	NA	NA	CASSLSNGSPRSPLHF	TGTGCCAGCAGTTTATCGAATGGTTCCCCTCGGTCACCCCTCCACTTT
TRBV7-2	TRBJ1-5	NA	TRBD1	CASSLDGTGRGDQPQHF	TGTGCCAGCAGCTTAGACGGGACAGGTCGGGGGGATCAGCCCCAGCATTTT
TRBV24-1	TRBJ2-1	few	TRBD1	CATSDRGQAINEQFF	TGTGCCACCAGTGACCGGGGACAGGCGATCAATGAGCAGTTCTTC
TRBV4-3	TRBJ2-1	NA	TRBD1	CASSQETGELQFF	TGCGCCAGCAGCCAAGAGACAGGGGAACTGCAGTTCTTC
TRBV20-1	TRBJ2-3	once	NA	CSAFKDTQYF	TGCAGTGCTTTTAAAGATACGCAGTATTTT
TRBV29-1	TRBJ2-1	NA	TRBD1	CSAVTGGRGRANEQFF	TGCAGCGCCGTGACAGGGGGCCGCGGGAGAGCCAATGAGCAGTTCTTC
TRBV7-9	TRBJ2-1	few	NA	CASNEPARGLNEQFF	TGTGCCAGCAACGAGCCGGCCAGGGGTCTAAATGAGCAGTTCTTC
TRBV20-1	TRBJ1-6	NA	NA	CSATRDGVGNSPLHF	TGCAGTGCTACCCGAGATGGGGTTGGGAATTCACCCCTCCACTTT
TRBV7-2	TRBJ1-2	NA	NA	CASSSPPASWGYTF	TGTGCCAGCAGCTCGCCTCCGGCATCGTGGGGCTACACCTTC
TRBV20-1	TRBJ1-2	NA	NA	CSASWQGRVANYGCTF	TGCAGTGCTAGTTGGCAGGGGAGAGTAGCTAACTATGGCTGCACCTTC
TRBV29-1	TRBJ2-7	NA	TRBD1	CSVLQGARYEQYF	TGCAGCGTACTCCAGGGGGCGAGGTACGAGCAGTACTTC
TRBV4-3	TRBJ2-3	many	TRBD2	CASSQDQGGGNRTDTQYF	TGCGCCAGCAGCCAAGATCAAGGCGGGGGTAATCGCACAGATACGCAGTATTTT
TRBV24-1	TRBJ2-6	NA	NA	CAADSSGANVLTF	TGTGCCGCTGACAGCTCTGGGGCCAACGTCCTGACTTTC
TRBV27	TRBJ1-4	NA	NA	CASSPVGLPEKLFF	TGTGCCAGCAGTCCTGTGGGCTTACCTGAAAAACTGTTTTTT
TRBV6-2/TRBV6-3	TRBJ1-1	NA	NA	CASSYLDTGTAEAFF	TGTGCCAGCAGTTACCTCGACACCGGGACGGCTGAAGCTTTCTTT
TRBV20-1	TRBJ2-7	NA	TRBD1	CSASNRDRVRNEQYF	TGCAGTGCTAGCAACCGGGACAGGGTCCGCAACGAGCAGTACTTC
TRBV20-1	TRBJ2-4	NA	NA	CSVGQAKNIQYF	TGCAGTGTAGGGCAGGCGAAAAACATTCAGTACTTC
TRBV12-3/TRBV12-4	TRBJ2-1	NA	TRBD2	CASRPIAGGNNEQFF	TGTGCCAGCAGACCTATAGCGGGGGGTAACAATGAGCAGTTCTTC
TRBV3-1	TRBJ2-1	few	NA	CASSHLGNEQFF	TGTGCCAGCAGCCATCTCGGGAATGAGCAGTTCTTC
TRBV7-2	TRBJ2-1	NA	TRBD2	CASSSGGATYNEQFF	TGTGCCAGCAGCAGCGGGGGCGCCACCTACAATGAGCAGTTCTTC
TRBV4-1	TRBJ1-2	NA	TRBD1	CASSQRREGTGGRGGYTF	TGCGCCAGCAGCCAAAGAAGAGAGGGGACAGGGGGCCGGGGTGGCTACACCTTC
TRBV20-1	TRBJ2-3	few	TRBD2	CSARSGGVDTQYF	TGCAGCGCTAGGTCGGGGGGGGTAGATACGCAGTATTTT
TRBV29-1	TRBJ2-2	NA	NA	CSVAYLERNTGELFF	TGCAGCGTTGCATACCTAGAGCGAAACACCGGGGAGCTGTTTTTT
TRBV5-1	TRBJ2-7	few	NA	CASSLGPQRQDPYEQYF	TGCGCCAGCAGCTTGGGGCCCCAACGACAGGATCCCTACGAGCAGTACTTC
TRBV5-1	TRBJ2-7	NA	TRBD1	CASKTGGTGGYEQYF	TGCGCCAGCAAGACCGGAGGGACAGGGGGCTACGAGCAGTACTTC
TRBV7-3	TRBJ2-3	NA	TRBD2	CASSLGLAGSRADTQYF	TGTGCCAGCAGCTTAGGACTAGCGGGGTCGAGGGCAGATACGCAGTATTTT
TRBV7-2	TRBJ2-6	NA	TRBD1	CASRRQGDGANVLTF	TGTGCCAGCAGACGACAGGGGGATGGGGCCAACGTCCTGACTTTC
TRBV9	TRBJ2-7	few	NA	CASSVGGAGEQYF	TGTGCCAGCAGCGTAGGGGGGGCCGGGGAGCAGTACTTC
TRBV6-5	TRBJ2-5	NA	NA	CASSYSTVGVRETQYF	TGTGCCAGCAGTTACTCGACAGTAGGAGTTAGGGAGACCCAGTACTTC
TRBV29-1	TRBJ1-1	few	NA	CSVTGRVLPEAFF	TGCAGCGTTACAGGGCGAGTCCTTCCTGAAGCTTTCTTT
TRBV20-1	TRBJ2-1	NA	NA	CSALDRRLNREQFF	TGCAGTGCCCTTGACAGGCGGCTTAACAGGGAGCAGTTCTTC
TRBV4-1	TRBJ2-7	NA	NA	CASSPADPYEQYF	TGCGCCAGCAGCCCCGCAGACCCCTACGAGCAGTACTTC
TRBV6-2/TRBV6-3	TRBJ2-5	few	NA	CASSYSFVTHCVRYF	TGTGCCAGCAGTTACTCTTTCGTGACCCACTGTGTGCGGTACTTC
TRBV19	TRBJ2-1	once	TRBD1	CASSMSAGGRYEQFF	TGTGCCAGTAGTATGTCGGCAGGGGGCCGCTACGAGCAGTTCTTC
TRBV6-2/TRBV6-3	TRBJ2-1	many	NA	CASSYYPGLNSYNEQFF	TGTGCCAGCAGCTACTACCCTGGACTAAATTCCTACAATGAGCAGTTCTTC
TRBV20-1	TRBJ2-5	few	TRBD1	CSATGQGASETQYF	TGCAGTGCTACGGGACAGGGGGCCTCGGAGACCCAGTACTTC
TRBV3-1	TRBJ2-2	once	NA	CASRPFWASASGELFF	TGTGCCAGCAGACCTTTTTGGGCTAGCGCATCCGGGGAGCTGTTTTTT
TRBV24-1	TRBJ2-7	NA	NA	CATSSGPDWAAAEQYF	TGTGCCACCAGTTCAGGACCGGACTGGGCTGCGGCCGAGCAGTACTTC
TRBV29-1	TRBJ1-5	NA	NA	CSVQEQGGNQPQHF	TGCAGCGTTCAGGAACAGGGTGGCAATCAGCCCCAGCATTTT
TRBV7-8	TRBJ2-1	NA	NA	CASTKVNEQFF	TGTGCCAGCACCAAAGTCAATGAGCAGTTCTTC
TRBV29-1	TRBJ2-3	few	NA	CSVPGGGIWTDTQYF	TGCAGCGTTCCCGGTGGAGGGATTTGGACAGATACGCAGTATTTT
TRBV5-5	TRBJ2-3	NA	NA	CASSLIAGTDTQYF	TGTGCCAGCAGCTTGATAGCGGGCACAGATACGCAGTATTTT
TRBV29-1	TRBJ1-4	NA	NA	CSASGGDSGEKLFF	TGCAGCGCCTCTGGGGGGGATTCGGGTGAAAAACTGTTTTTT
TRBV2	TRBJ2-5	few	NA	CASSGLTDYQETQYF	TGTGCCAGCAGTGGTCTAACGGACTATCAAGAGACCCAGTACTTC
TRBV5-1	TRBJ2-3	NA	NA	CASSLEVQHSTDTQYF	TGCGCCAGCAGCTTGGAGGTACAGCATAGCACAGATACGCAGTATTTT